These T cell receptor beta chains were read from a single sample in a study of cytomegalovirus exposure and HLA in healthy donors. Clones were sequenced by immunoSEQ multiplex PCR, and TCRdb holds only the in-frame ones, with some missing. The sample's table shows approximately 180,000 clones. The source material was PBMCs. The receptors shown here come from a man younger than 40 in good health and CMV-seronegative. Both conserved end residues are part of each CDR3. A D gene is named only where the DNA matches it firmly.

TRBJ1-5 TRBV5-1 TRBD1 TGCGCCAGCAGCCCGGGGGTCGGGACAGACAATCAGCCCCAGCATTTT CASSPGVGTDNQPQHF
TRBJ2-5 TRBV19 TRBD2 TGTGCCAGTAGTCAAACCCCGGGGGGACAAGAGACCCAGTACTTC CASSQTPGGQETQYF
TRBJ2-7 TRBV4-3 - TGCGCCAGCAGCCAAGGTCAGGGGACCTACGAGCAGTACTTC CASSQGQGTYEQYF
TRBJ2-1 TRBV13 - TGTGCCAGCAGCTTAGACAGACTACCCTACAATGAGCAGTTCTTC CASSLDRLPYNEQFF
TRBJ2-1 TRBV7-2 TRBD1 TGTGCCAGCAGCTTAGGGGGGACAGGGGGCAATGAGCAGTTCTTC CASSLGGTGGNEQFF
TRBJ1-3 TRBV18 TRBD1 TGTGCCAGCTCATCGACAGGGGGCTTTTCTGGAAACACCATATATTTT CASSSTGGFSGNTIYF
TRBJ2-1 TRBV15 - TGTGCCACCAGCCCACAGGGTACCTACAATGAGCAGTTCTTC CATSPQGTYNEQFF
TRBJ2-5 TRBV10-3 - TGTGCCATCAGCCGGGGCCAAGAGACCCAGTACTTC CAISRGQETQYF
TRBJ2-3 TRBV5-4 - TGTGCCAGCAGCTTACAAGGCACAGATACGCAGTATTTT CASSLQGTDTQYF
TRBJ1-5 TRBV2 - TGTGCCAGCAGTGATATACCCAGGGGAGGGCAGCCCCAGCATTTT CASSDIPRGGQPQHF
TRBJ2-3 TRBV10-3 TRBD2 TGTGCCATCAGCGGGCCTAGCGGGGGACCAGATACGCAGTATTTT CAISGPSGGPDTQYF
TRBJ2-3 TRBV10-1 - TGCGCCAGCAGTGCTTGGGAGTCCACAGATACGCAGTATTTT CASSAWESTDTQYF
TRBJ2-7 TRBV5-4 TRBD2 TGTGCCAGCAGCCCCGCGGGGGTTCGCAACGAGCAGTACTTC CASSPAGVRNEQYF
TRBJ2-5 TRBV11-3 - TGTGCCAGCAGCATAGGGGGCGGGGGAACCAAAGAGACCCAGTACTTC CASSIGGGGTKETQYF
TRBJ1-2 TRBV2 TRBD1 TGTGCCAGCAGTTTTCAACAGGGGGCGTACTATGGCTACACCTTC CASSFQQGAYYGYTF
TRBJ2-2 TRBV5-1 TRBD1 TGCGCCAGCAGGTCGGGACAGGGATTCCCCGGGGAGCTGTTTTTT CASRSGQGFPGELFF
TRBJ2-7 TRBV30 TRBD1 TGTGCCGGGGACAGGCTCCTCTCCTACGAGCAGTACTTC CAGDRLLSYEQYF
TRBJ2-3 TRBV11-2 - TGTGCCAGCAGCTTAAGGGAGGACACGAGCACAGATACGCAGTATTTT CASSLREDTSTDTQYF
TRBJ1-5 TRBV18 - TGTGCCAGCTCACTTAGTCGCGTATCAATTCAGCCCCAGCATTTT CASSLSRVSIQPQHF
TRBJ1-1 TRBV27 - TGTGCCAGCAGTCTCGGGGGAGGTAACACTGAAGCTTTCTTT CASSLGGGNTEAFF
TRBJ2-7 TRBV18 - TGTGCCAGCTCACCGGGTTCGTGGAGCCCCTACGAGCAGTACTTC CASSPGSWSPYEQYF
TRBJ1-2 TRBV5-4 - TGTGCCACCTCCGGGGGGGGAGCTAACTATGGCTACACCTTC CATSGGGANYGYTF
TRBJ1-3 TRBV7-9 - TGTGCCAGCAGCTTTTCGGGCCGGGAGTCTGGAAACACCATATATTTT CASSFSGRESGNTIYF
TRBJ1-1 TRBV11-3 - TGTGCCAGCAGCTTAAGTTGGTCGTCAACACAGAACACTGAAGCTTTCTTT CASSLSWSSTQNTEAFF
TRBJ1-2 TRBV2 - TGTGCCAGCAGTTATTCTAACTATGGCTACACCTTC CASSYSNYGYTF